The T cell receptor (beta chain) described here comes from a study of blood T cell repertoires in COVID-19 (dated by TCRdb to about 2020). About the study as a whole: The collaborator samples originated in the United States, Italy and Spain and spanned the acute and convalescent phases of COVID-19. The prospective study material was composed of cDNA or gDNA derived from T cells, B-cell-depleted T cells, or PBMCs. Deeply sampled blood TCRbeta repertoires from subjects exposed to, actively infected with, or recovered from COVID-19 were included in the dataset. The repertoires were released in a freely available public database meant as a resource for research on the immune response to SARS-CoV-2. Samples came from the ongoing ImmuneRACE study (first 160 participants) plus 1,254 subjects from 6 global collaborators. A de-identified subject ID, COVID-19 status, age in years and sex were almost always included in the sample metadata. Where available, HLA class I and class II types were obtained from metadata supplied by the sample provider rather than from assay-based typing. Study-wide conclusions, independent of this receptor: How much clinical and demographic metadata was included differed by source and by participant, and the metadata was provided uncurated.

Each collaborating institution followed its own protocols to collect whole blood in K2EDTA tubes. Collaborator samples were shipped for TCRbeta analysis as frozen whole blood, isolated PBMCs, or DNA extracted from either sample type. In regard to this clone: It has no known antigen specificity. Base qualities were left out, and no much larger clone turns up one base away.

The immunoSEQ Assay, a bias-controlled multiplex PCR, was used to amplify TCRbeta CDR3 regions from genomic DNA. The study's processing was this. Within the assay, amplification of reference gene primers was used to estimate how many nucleated cells each sample contained. To quantify the absolute abundance of each unique TCRbeta CDR3 rearrangement, sequence reads were collapsed and filtered. Productive Simpson clonality was computed per sample as the square root of Simpson's diversity index over productive rearrangements. Here the immuneACCESS table is served through TCRdb, limited to in-frame sequences with V and J called. Missing clones are a known gap in these copies; in checked studies unresolved V genes cover under half, and the rest lacks a known reason. V and J calls and clone size are copied from that table; D and trimming were computed from the DNA. Here the sample has about 110,000 clones; over 60% occur a single time. Of the sample, around 4.2% is held by the ten largest clones.

V and J are trimmed by 4 bases and 6 bases, and the gene matches miss 9 bases of the junction. The CDR3 runs 14 amino acids, cysteine and phenylalanine included. CDR3 DNA is the only sequence kept; it has 42 bases, read in frame from the first base. As encoded in the germline V gene, CDR1 is SGHRS while CDR2 is YFSETQ. The receptor was derived from a human donor in a cohort sampled during active or convalescent COVID-19. Input material: peripheral blood. Recombination joined TRBV5-1 with TRBJ1-1; 7 nucleotides in the junction match TRBD1. The nucleotides read TGCGCCAGCAGCGTCTCGACAGGGAGCGCTGAAGCTTTCTTT. Translated, this gives CASSVSTGSAEAFF.